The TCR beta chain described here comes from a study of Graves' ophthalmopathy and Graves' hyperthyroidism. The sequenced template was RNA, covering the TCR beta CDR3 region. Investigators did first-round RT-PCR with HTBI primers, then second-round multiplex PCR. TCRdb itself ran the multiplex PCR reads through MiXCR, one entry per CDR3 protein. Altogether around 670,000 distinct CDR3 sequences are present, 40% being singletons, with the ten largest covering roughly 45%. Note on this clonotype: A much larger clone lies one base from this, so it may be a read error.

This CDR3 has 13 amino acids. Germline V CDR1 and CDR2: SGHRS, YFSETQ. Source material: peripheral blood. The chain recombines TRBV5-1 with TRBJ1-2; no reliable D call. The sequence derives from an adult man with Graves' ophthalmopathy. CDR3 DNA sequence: TGCGCCAGCAGCCTTGGACCACCCTATGGCTGCACCTTC. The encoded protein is CASSLGPPYGCTF.